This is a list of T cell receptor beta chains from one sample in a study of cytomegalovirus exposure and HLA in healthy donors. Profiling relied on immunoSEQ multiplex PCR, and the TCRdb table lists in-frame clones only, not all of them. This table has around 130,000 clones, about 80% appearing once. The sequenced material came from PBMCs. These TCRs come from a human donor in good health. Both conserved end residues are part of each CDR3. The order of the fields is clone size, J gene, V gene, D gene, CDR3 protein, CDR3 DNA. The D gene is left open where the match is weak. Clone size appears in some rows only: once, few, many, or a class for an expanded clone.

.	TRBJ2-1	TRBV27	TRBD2	CASSAPQRGGYNEQFF	TGTGCCAGCAGTGCCCCCCAGCGGGGGGGATACAATGAGCAGTTCTTC
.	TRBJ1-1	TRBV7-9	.	CASRSEQGNTEAFF	TGTGCCAGCAGGTCTGAGCAGGGAAATACTGAAGCTTTCTTT
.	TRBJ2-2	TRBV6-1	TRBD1	CASNQRGQVTGELFF	TGTGCCAGCAATCAGAGGGGACAGGTCACCGGGGAGCTGTTTTTT
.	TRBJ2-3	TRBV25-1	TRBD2	CASSSIGGGTDTQYF	TGTGCCAGCAGTTCTATCGGGGGGGGCACAGATACGCAGTATTTT
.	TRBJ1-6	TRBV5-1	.	CASSLAPGYNSPLHF	TGCGCCAGCAGCTTGGCGCCAGGCTATAATTCACCCCTCCACTTT
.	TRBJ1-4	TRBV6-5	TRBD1	CASSYSRGPEKLFF	TGTGCCAGCAGTTACTCGAGGGGGCCTGAAAAACTGTTTTTT
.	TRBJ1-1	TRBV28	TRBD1	CASSLGTGIMNTEAFF	TGTGCCAGCAGTTTAGGGACAGGTATCATGAACACTGAAGCTTTCTTT
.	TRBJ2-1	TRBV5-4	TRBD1	CASSVRDRGPNEQFF	TGTGCCAGCAGCGTCCGGGACAGGGGCCCCAATGAGCAGTTCTTC
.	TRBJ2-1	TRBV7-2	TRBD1	CASSLRGQGGFF	TGTGCCAGCAGCTTAAGGGGACAGGGGGGGTTCTTC
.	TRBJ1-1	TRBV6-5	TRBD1	CASKQTGGNTEAFF	TGTGCCAGCAAACAGACAGGGGGGAACACTGAAGCTTTCTTT
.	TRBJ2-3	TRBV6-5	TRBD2	CASSSSGGAPDTQYF	TGTGCCAGCAGTTCTAGCGGGGGGGCCCCAGATACGCAGTATTTT
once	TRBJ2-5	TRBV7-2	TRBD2	CASSLGPGLGETQYF	TGTGCCAGCAGCTTGGGGCCTGGACTAGGGGAGACCCAGTACTTC
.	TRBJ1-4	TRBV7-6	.	CASSLGGEVEKLFF	TGTGCCAGCAGCTTAGGGGGGGAGGTTGAAAAACTGTTTTTT
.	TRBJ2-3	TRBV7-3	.	CASSLELSSSTDTQYF	TGTGCCAGCAGCTTGGAACTTAGCAGTAGCACAGATACGCAGTATTTT
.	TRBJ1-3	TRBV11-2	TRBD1	CASSFLERRDSSGNTIYF	TGTGCCAGCAGCTTCCTTGAAAGGCGGGACAGCTCTGGAAACACCATATATTTT
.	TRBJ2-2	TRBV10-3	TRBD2	CAISGGGASTGELFF	TGTGCCATCAGTGGCGGGGGGGCGAGCACCGGGGAGCTGTTTTTT
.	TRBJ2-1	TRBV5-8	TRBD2	CASSRGGASYNEQFF	TGTGCCAGCAGCCGCGGGGGGGCCTCCTACAATGAGCAGTTCTTC
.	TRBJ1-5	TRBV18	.	CASSPPGLRNQPQHF	TGTGCCAGCTCACCACCGGGGCTCCGAAATCAGCCCCAGCATTTT
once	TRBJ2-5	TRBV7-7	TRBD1	CASSLSGQGMETQYF	TGTGCCAGCAGCTTATCGGGACAGGGGATGGAGACCCAGTACTTC
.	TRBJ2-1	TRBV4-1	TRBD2	CASSLPTSGGLFYNEQFF	TGCGCCAGCAGCCTCCCGACTAGCGGGGGCCTATTCTACAATGAGCAGTTCTTC
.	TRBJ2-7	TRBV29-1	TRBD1	CSVRQGAHEQYF	TGCAGCGTACGACAGGGCGCCCACGAGCAGTACTTC
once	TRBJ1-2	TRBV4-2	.	CASSHVGLSEDYGYTF	TGTGCCAGCAGCCACGTGGGTTTATCTGAGGACTATGGCTACACCTTC
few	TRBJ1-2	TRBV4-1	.	CASSQESQGPFLGYTF	TGCGCCAGCAGCCAAGAGTCCCAGGGGCCTTTTTTAGGCTACACCTTC
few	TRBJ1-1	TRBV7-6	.	CASSSAGSGESEAFF	TGTGCCAGCAGCTCCGCCGGCAGCGGTGAGTCTGAAGCTTTCTTT
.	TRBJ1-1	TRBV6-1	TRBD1	CASSGQGPEAFF	TGTGCCAGCAGTGGACAGGGCCCTGAAGCTTTCTTT
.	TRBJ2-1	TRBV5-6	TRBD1	CASSWPGTGEYNEQFF	TGTGCCAGCAGCTGGCCCGGGACAGGGGAATACAATGAGCAGTTCTTC
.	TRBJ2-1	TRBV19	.	CASWNGPYNEQFF	TGTGCCAGTTGGAATGGGCCCTACAATGAGCAGTTCTTC
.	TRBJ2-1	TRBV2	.	CASSDTGGLNEQFF	TGTGCCAGCAGTGATACGGGGGGCCTCAATGAGCAGTTCTTC
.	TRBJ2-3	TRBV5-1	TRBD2	CASSSREAGGGTDTQYF	TGCGCCAGCAGCTCCCGAGAGGCCGGGGGGGGCACAGATACGCAGTATTTT
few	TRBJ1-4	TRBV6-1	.	CASSEAERNEKLFF	TGTGCCAGCAGTGAGGCTGAGCGAAATGAAAAACTGTTTTTT
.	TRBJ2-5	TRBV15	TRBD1	CATSRRGTGSETQYF	TGTGCCACCAGCAGACGAGGGACAGGGAGTGAGACCCAGTACTTC
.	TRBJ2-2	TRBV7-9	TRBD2	CSSSSLAGGNTGELFF	TGTTCCAGCAGCTCCCTAGCGGGGGGGAACACCGGGGAGCTGTTTTTT
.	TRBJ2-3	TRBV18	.	CASSPGQRRDTQYF	TGTGCCAGCTCCCCCGGACAAAGGCGGGATACGCAGTATTTT
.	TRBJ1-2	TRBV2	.	CASSSVYGYTF	TGTGCCAGCAGTAGCGTGTATGGCTACACCTTC
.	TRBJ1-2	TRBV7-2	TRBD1	CASSGRTGLNTF	TGTGCCAGCAGCGGGCGGACAGGGTTGAACACCTTC
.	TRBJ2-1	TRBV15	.	CATSREPSGVRFF	TGTGCCACCAGCAGAGAACCCTCCGGTGTGCGGTTCTTC
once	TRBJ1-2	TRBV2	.	CASKSRQLPYGYTF	TGTGCCAGCAAATCGCGACAGCTTCCTTATGGCTACACCTTC
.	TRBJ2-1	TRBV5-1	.	CASSPLRGGNNEQFF	TGCGCCAGCAGCCCCCTGCGGGGCGGAAACAATGAGCAGTTCTTC
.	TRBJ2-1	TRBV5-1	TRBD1	CASSLRSGQGKGDEQFF	TGCGCCAGCAGCTTGAGATCGGGACAGGGGAAGGGGGATGAGCAGTTCTTC
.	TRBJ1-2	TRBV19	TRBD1	CASSGGRGLYGYTF	TGTGCCAGTAGTGGGGGCAGGGGGCTCTATGGCTACACCTTC
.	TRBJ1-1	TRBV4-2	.	CASSQVGGGDNAFF	TGTGCCAGCAGCCAAGTTGGTGGAGGCGATAACGCTTTCTTT
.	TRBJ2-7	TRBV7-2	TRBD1	CASRPTGGANIYEQYF	TGTGCCAGCAGACCCACAGGGGGCGCAAATATCTACGAGCAGTACTTC
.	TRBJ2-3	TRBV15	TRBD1	CATYPDRGKTDTQYF	TGTGCCACCTACCCCGACAGGGGGAAAACAGATACGCAGTATTTT
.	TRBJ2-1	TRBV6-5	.	CASSRGTNEQFF	TGTGCCAGCAGCCGAGGAACCAATGAGCAGTTCTTC
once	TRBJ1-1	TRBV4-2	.	CASSRGGYTEAFF	TGTGCCAGCAGCCGAGGGGGTTACACTGAAGCTTTCTTT
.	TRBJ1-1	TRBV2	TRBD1	CASSWEGQGGMNTEAFF	TGTGCCAGCAGTTGGGAGGGACAGGGGGGCATGAACACTGAAGCTTTCTTT
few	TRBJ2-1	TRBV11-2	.	CASSFRNNEQFF	TGTGCCAGCAGCTTCCGTAACAATGAGCAGTTCTTC
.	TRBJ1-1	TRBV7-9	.	CSSSFGYTEAFF	TGTTCCAGCAGCTTCGGGTACACTGAAGCTTTCTTT
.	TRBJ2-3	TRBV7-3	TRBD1	CASSSDRQGSDTQYF	TGTGCCAGCAGCTCCGATCGACAGGGGTCAGATACGCAGTATTTT
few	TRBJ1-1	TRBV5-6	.	CASSLTVNTEAFF	TGTGCCAGCAGCTTGACGGTGAACACTGAAGCTTTCTTT
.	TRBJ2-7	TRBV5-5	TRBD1	CASSLDRVRPSYEQYF	TGTGCCAGCAGCCTGGACAGGGTTAGGCCCTCCTACGAGCAGTACTTC
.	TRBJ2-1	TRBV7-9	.	CSSSSTEDRYYEQFF	TGTTCCAGCAGCTCAACGGAGGACAGATACTACGAGCAGTTCTTC
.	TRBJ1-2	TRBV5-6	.	CASTSFEGYGYTF	TGTGCCAGCACCAGTTTTGAGGGTTATGGCTACACCTTC
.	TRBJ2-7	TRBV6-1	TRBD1	CASSESGGEGYEQYF	TGTGCCAGCAGTGAATCAGGGGGAGAAGGCTACGAGCAGTACTTC
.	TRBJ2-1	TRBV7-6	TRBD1	CASSYGQGADEQFF	TGTGCCAGCAGCTACGGACAGGGGGCCGATGAGCAGTTCTTC
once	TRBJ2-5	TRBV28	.	CASSASVREETQYF	TGTGCCAGCAGCGCTAGCGTTAGGGAAGAGACCCAGTACTTC
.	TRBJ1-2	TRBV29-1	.	CSADSGYTF	TGCAGCGCCGACAGTGGCTACACCTTC